A selection of T cell receptor beta chains follows, all from one sample in a study of PD-1 and CTLA-4 blockade in melanoma. Method: immunoSEQ multiplex PCR; TCRdb's copy keeps in-frame clones and lacks some. In the table there are 31,000 or so clones, about 87% of which are singletons. The material was CD8+ T cells from peripheral blood, obtained from a patient given anti-PD-1 treatment. The origin of the receptors is a human donor with melanoma. The CDR3 runs from the conserved cysteine through the conserved F or W. Fields, in order: clone size, J gene, V gene, D gene, CDR3 DNA, CDR3 protein. A D gene is named only where the DNA matches it firmly. Some rows have no size entry. The others give once, few or many, or a class for an expanded clone.

abundance: once
j_gene: TRBJ1-2
v_gene: TRBV2
d_gene: NA
CDR3nt: TGTGCCACTTCTGGCAGGATTTCATATGGCTACACCTTC
CDR3aa: CATSGRISYGYTF

abundance: NA
j_gene: TRBJ1-6
v_gene: TRBV5-4
d_gene: NA
CDR3nt: TGTGCCAGCAGCTTGGCAGGGAGCTCCTATAATTCACCCCTCCACTTT
CDR3aa: CASSLAGSSYNSPLHF

abundance: NA
j_gene: TRBJ2-7
v_gene: TRBV4-2
d_gene: TRBD2
CDR3nt: TGTGCCAGCAGCCACCCTACTAGCGGGGGGGCTTACGAGCAGTACTTC
CDR3aa: CASSHPTSGGAYEQYF

abundance: NA
j_gene: TRBJ1-6
v_gene: TRBV20-1
d_gene: NA
CDR3nt: TGCAGTGCTAGTTACAGCCAGTATAATTCACCCCTCCACTTT
CDR3aa: CSASYSQYNSPLHF

abundance: NA
j_gene: TRBJ1-5
v_gene: TRBV27
d_gene: NA
CDR3nt: TGTGCCAGCAGTTTATCGAAGAGCAATCAGCCCCAGCATTTT
CDR3aa: CASSLSKSNQPQHF

abundance: NA
j_gene: TRBJ1-2
v_gene: TRBV30
d_gene: NA
CDR3nt: TGTGCCTGGAGATGGGCCAAAGCTAACTATGGCTACACCTTC
CDR3aa: CAWRWAKANYGYTF

abundance: NA
j_gene: TRBJ2-7
v_gene: TRBV27
d_gene: NA
CDR3nt: TGTGCCAGCAGAGACGGCGGGGCTACGTACGAGCAGTACTTC
CDR3aa: CASRDGGATYEQYF

abundance: NA
j_gene: TRBJ2-5
v_gene: TRBV12-3/TRBV12-4
d_gene: NA
CDR3nt: TGTGCCAGCAGCCCAATTGGGGAGGAGACCCAGTACTTC
CDR3aa: CASSPIGEETQYF

abundance: NA
j_gene: TRBJ1-4
v_gene: TRBV11-2
d_gene: NA
CDR3nt: TGTGCCAGCAGCTTAACCCTACTGCGGAGTAATGAAAAACTGTTTTTT
CDR3aa: CASSLTLLRSNEKLFF

abundance: NA
j_gene: TRBJ1-2
v_gene: TRBV30
d_gene: NA
CDR3nt: TGTGCCTGGAGTGAGGCAGGACTTAACTATGGCTACACCTTC
CDR3aa: CAWSEAGLNYGYTF

abundance: NA
j_gene: TRBJ2-1
v_gene: TRBV6-2/TRBV6-3
d_gene: NA
CDR3nt: TGTGCCAGCAGTTCTCGGAGGGGGCTCTCCTACAATGAGCAGTTCTTC
CDR3aa: CASSSRRGLSYNEQFF

abundance: NA
j_gene: TRBJ2-7
v_gene: TRBV5-8
d_gene: NA
CDR3nt: TGTGCCAGCAGCTTAGGGGGACTACTCGAGCAGTACTTC
CDR3aa: CASSLGGLLEQYF

abundance: few
j_gene: TRBJ1-1
v_gene: TRBV19
d_gene: NA
CDR3nt: TGTGCCAGTAGTATAGAGTGGGCAGACACTGAAGCTTTCTTT
CDR3aa: CASSIEWADTEAFF

abundance: NA
j_gene: TRBJ1-4
v_gene: TRBV5-6
d_gene: NA
CDR3nt: TGTGCCAGCAGCAATCCTATGGGAGAGACTAATGAAAAACTGTTTTTT
CDR3aa: CASSNPMGETNEKLFF

abundance: NA
j_gene: TRBJ2-4
v_gene: TRBV19
d_gene: TRBD1
CDR3nt: TGTGCCAGTAGTAGCCCCGACAGGGATTGGTCCAAAAACATTCAGTACTTC
CDR3aa: CASSSPDRDWSKNIQYF

abundance: NA
j_gene: TRBJ2-7
v_gene: TRBV28
d_gene: NA
CDR3nt: TGTGCCAGCAGTCCCCTTCAGGGGGGGTTCTACGAGCAGTACTTC
CDR3aa: CASSPLQGGFYEQYF

abundance: NA
j_gene: TRBJ2-1
v_gene: TRBV3-1/TRBV3-2
d_gene: TRBD1
CDR3nt: TGTGCCAGCAGCCAAGATAGGGACAGGGTTCCCGGGTGCAATGAGCAGTTCTTC
CDR3aa: CASSQDRDRVPGCNEQFF

abundance: NA
j_gene: TRBJ2-5
v_gene: TRBV13
d_gene: TRBD2
CDR3nt: TGTGCCAGCAGCTTAGGTGGACTAGCGGGGGTAGAGACCCAGTACTTC
CDR3aa: CASSLGGLAGVETQYF

abundance: once
j_gene: TRBJ2-5
v_gene: TRBV28
d_gene: NA
CDR3nt: TGTGCCAGCAGTTTAGGTCCCTTCCAAGAGACCCAGTACTTC
CDR3aa: CASSLGPFQETQYF

abundance: NA
j_gene: TRBJ2-5
v_gene: TRBV27
d_gene: NA
CDR3nt: TGTGCCAGCAGTTTAAGGCAGGGCGGTTTTACAGAGACCCAGTACTTC
CDR3aa: CASSLRQGGFTETQYF

abundance: few
j_gene: TRBJ1-2
v_gene: TRBV15
d_gene: NA
CDR3nt: TGTGCCACCAGCTTATCCCGGACAGTCAGAGGCTACACCTTC
CDR3aa: CATSLSRTVRGYTF

abundance: NA
j_gene: TRBJ1-1
v_gene: TRBV11-2
d_gene: NA
CDR3nt: TGTGCCAGCAGCTTTGCTCAGAACACTGAAGCTTTCTTT
CDR3aa: CASSFAQNTEAFF

abundance: NA
j_gene: TRBJ1-1
v_gene: TRBV7-9
d_gene: NA
CDR3nt: TGTGCCAGCAGCCAACAGTACCACACTGAAGCTTTCTTT
CDR3aa: CASSQQYHTEAFF

abundance: NA
j_gene: TRBJ1-1
v_gene: TRBV6-6
d_gene: TRBD1
CDR3nt: TGTGCCAGCAGTCATGGGACAGCTCGGGTGAACACTGAAGCTTTCTTT
CDR3aa: CASSHGTARVNTEAFF

abundance: NA
j_gene: TRBJ1-4
v_gene: TRBV14
d_gene: NA
CDR3nt: TGTGCCAGCAGCCAAGGAGACAGCTATAATGAAAAACTGTTTTTT
CDR3aa: CASSQGDSYNEKLFF

abundance: once
j_gene: TRBJ1-4
v_gene: TRBV7-2
d_gene: TRBD1
CDR3nt: TGTGCCAGCAGCTCGCCGGGACAGGGGGCTGAAAAACTGTTTTTT
CDR3aa: CASSSPGQGAEKLFF

abundance: NA
j_gene: TRBJ1-5
v_gene: TRBV24-1
d_gene: NA
CDR3nt: TGTGCCACCAGTGATTTTGGGGGCGCGGATCAGCCCCAGCATTTT
CDR3aa: CATSDFGGADQPQHF

abundance: NA
j_gene: TRBJ2-5
v_gene: TRBV2
d_gene: NA
CDR3nt: TGTGCCAGCAGTGAATCGGGGTTCCAAGAGACCCAGTACTTC
CDR3aa: CASSESGFQETQYF

abundance: NA
j_gene: TRBJ2-3
v_gene: TRBV15
d_gene: TRBD2
CDR3nt: TGTGCCACCAGCAGAGAGGGCAGCGGGGGGCCGCGAGATACGCAGTATTTT
CDR3aa: CATSREGSGGPRDTQYF

abundance: NA
j_gene: TRBJ2-7
v_gene: TRBV28
d_gene: TRBD1
CDR3nt: TGTGCCAGCAGCGACAGGGGCCGATCCTCCTACGAGCAGTACTTC
CDR3aa: CASSDRGRSSYEQYF

abundance: NA
j_gene: TRBJ1-2
v_gene: TRBV7-9
d_gene: TRBD1
CDR3nt: TGTGCCAGCAGCCCCTGGGACAGCAGCTATGGCTACACCTTC
CDR3aa: CASSPWDSSYGYTF

abundance: NA
j_gene: TRBJ1-2
v_gene: TRBV28
d_gene: NA
CDR3nt: TGTGCCAGCAACCCCCGAGTTAGGACATCTTATGGCTACACCTTC
CDR3aa: CASNPRVRTSYGYTF

abundance: NA
j_gene: TRBJ1-1
v_gene: TRBV5-4
d_gene: NA
CDR3nt: TGTGCCAGCAGCTTCTCTCTACAGAACACTGAAGCTTTCTTT
CDR3aa: CASSFSLQNTEAFF

abundance: NA
j_gene: TRBJ2-5
v_gene: TRBV5-4
d_gene: NA
CDR3nt: TGTGCCAGCAGCTTGGTAGGGGTAGGAGAGACCCAGTACTTC
CDR3aa: CASSLVGVGETQYF

abundance: NA
j_gene: TRBJ2-3
v_gene: TRBV27
d_gene: NA
CDR3nt: TGTGCCAGCAGTTCCCAAGTCCCGGCGGGGACAGATACGCAGTATTTT
CDR3aa: CASSSQVPAGTDTQYF

abundance: NA
j_gene: TRBJ1-2
v_gene: TRBV12-3/TRBV12-4
d_gene: NA
CDR3nt: TGTGCCAGCACGAGGGGCCAAAGCTACACCTTC
CDR3aa: CASTRGQSYTF

abundance: NA
j_gene: TRBJ1-1
v_gene: TRBV6-1
d_gene: NA
CDR3nt: TGTGCCAGCAGTGAGTGGGGTACTGAAGCTTTCTTT
CDR3aa: CASSEWGTEAFF

abundance: NA
j_gene: TRBJ2-7
v_gene: TRBV4-3
d_gene: NA
CDR3nt: TGCGCCAGCAGCCAAGGAACCAGGGGCATTATCTCCTACGAGCAGTACTTC
CDR3aa: CASSQGTRGIISYEQYF

abundance: NA
j_gene: TRBJ2-1
v_gene: TRBV6-1
d_gene: TRBD2
CDR3nt: TGTGCCAGCAGTGAAGGACTAGCGGGGGTTAACCCCTACAATGAGCAGTTCTTC
CDR3aa: CASSEGLAGVNPYNEQFF

abundance: NA
j_gene: TRBJ1-2
v_gene: TRBV4-1
d_gene: NA
CDR3nt: TGCGCCAGCAGCCAACCGGGAACTAACTATGGCTACACCTTC
CDR3aa: CASSQPGTNYGYTF